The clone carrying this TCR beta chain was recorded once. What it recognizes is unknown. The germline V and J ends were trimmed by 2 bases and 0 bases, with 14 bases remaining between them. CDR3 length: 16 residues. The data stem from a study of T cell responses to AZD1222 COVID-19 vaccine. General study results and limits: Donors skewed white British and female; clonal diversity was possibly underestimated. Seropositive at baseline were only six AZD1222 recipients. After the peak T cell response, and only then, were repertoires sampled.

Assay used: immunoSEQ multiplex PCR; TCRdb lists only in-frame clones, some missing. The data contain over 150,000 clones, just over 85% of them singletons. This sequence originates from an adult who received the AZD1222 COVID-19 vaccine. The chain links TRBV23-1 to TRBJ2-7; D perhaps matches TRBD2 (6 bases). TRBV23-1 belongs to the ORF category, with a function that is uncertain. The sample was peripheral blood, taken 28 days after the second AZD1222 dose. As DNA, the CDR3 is TGCGCCAGCAGTCAACCCCTTGGGGGGAGCTCCTACGAGCAGTACTTC. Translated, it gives CASSQPLGGSSYEQYF.